A single sample gave rise to the 24 T cell receptor beta chains below, sequenced in a study of blood T cells in healthy people across ages. PCR was performed a second time for about 6 to 12 cycles using a sample-barcoded 5' primer and a J-beta primer mix. TCRdb called the 5' RACE reads again in MiXCR, with one record for every CDR3 protein. The sample shows about 1 million distinct CDR3 sequences, 25% of them seen only once. These sequences were also reported in another study, on T cells of mothers and their children.

The sample consisted of blood. The receptors were gathered from a girl aged 2-10 years in good health.

This clonotype was observed a handful of times. Mismatch with germline at one junction end may stem from a read error. The rearrangement links TRBV29-1 to TRBJ1-1; D unclear. Looked up from germline, CDR1 is SQVTM and CDR2 is ANQGSEA. This CDR3 contains 14 residues. The CDR3, as DNA: TGCAGCCTTGAAGATTTAGGGCAGGTGGGAAAAGCTTTCTTT. Translating gives CSLEDLGQVGKAFF.

This chain links TRBV4-1 with TRBJ2-7, with 8 bases fitting TRBD1. The CDR3 contains 13 residues. Germline-derived CDR1 and CDR2 are MGHRA and YSYEKL. V lost 2 bases to trimming and J lost 4 bases; unmatched junction nucleotides: 1. CDR3 region: CASSQWTGYEQYF. CDR3 nucleotides: TGCGCCAGCAGCCAATGGACAGGGTACGAGCAGTACTTC.

In its sample, this clonotype was seen a few times. The rearrangement links TRBV7-2 to TRBJ2-5; 8 bases fit TRBD2. With the DNA end fitting TRBJ2-7 better, the J assignment may be wrong. The CDR3 has 16 residues. Germline V gene lookup returns CDR1 SGHTA and CDR2 FQGNSA. The CDR3 is CASSFGWGRGAYEQYF. The CDR3 nucleotides are TGTGCCAGCAGCTTCGGTTGGGGGCGGGGGGCCTACGAGCAGTACTTC.

The chain carries TRBV12-3 or TRBV12-4 and TRBJ2-5, with 8 bases aligning to TRBD2. The CDR3 is 15 residues long. V shed 6 bases, J shed 1 base, and the junction held 7 bases outside the gene matches. CDR3 region: CASSTILAVQETQYF. The CDR3 DNA sequence: TGTGCCAGCAGCACTATACTAGCGGTCCAAGAGACCCAGTACTTC.

The CDR3 region has the DNA TGTGCCAGCAGCAACCGGGACAGTCCGTTCTTC. Protein sequence: CASSNRDSPFF. The chain couples TRBV21-1 to TRBJ2-5; the table gives TRBD1 as D, unverified against the DNA. TRBV21-1 is a pseudogene. The CDR3 runs to 11 residues.

The V gene is TRBV28, the J gene TRBJ2-5; no clear D. Between the trimmed V and J ends, which lost 6 bases and 4 bases, there was a span of 12 bases. The CDR3 extends over 13 amino acids. CDR1 and CDR2 from the germline V gene are MDHEN and SYDVKM. CDR3: CASSDTPVETQYF. CDR3 nucleotide sequence: TGTGCCAGCAGCGATACACCCGTAGAGACCCAGTACTTC.

The chain has TRBV20-1 and TRBJ1-4; D is ambiguous. The CDR3 is 14 amino acids. V was clipped by 6 bases and J by 0 bases, with 11 bases between them. Germline lookup yields CDR1 DFQATT and CDR2 SNEGSKA (reference sequence). CDR3 protein: CSASGLATNEKLFF. DNA for the CDR3: TGCAGTGCCAGCGGTCTTGCAACTAATGAAAAACTGTTTTTT.

This clonotype was picked up a small number of times. The chain joins TRBV29-1 to TRBJ1-2; 8 bases align to TRBD1. V was pared by 5 bases and J by 4 bases, with 6 bases of the junction left unmatched. CDR3 length equals 13 residues. Germline V gene sequence: CDR1 SQVTM, CDR2 ANQGSEA. CDR3 sequence: CSVLQGVVYGYTF. CDR3 DNA: TGCAGCGTTCTACAGGGGGTAGTCTATGGCTACACCTTC.

V gene TRBV21-1 combines with J gene TRBJ2-5; no check of the table's D call, TRBD1, against the DNA was made. TRBJ2-7 matches the DNA end more closely, so the J call is doubtful. TRBV21-1 has pseudogene status. CDR3 length: 16 amino acids. DNA for the CDR3: TGTGCCAGCAGCAAAAATGGGACAGGAGTAACGGACGAGCAGTACTTC. It codes for CASSKNGTGVTDEQYF.

This chain connects TRBV28 to TRBJ2-7; the match to TRBD2 covers 12 bases. The CDR3 is 14 residues long. Germline trimming cut 4 bases from V and 4 bases from J; bases unmatched to any gene: 2. CDR1 MDHEN and CDR2 SYDVKM come from the germline V gene. The chain's CDR3 is CASSWLAGGYEQYF. The CDR3 DNA reads as TGTGCCAGCAGTTGGCTAGCGGGAGGGTACGAGCAGTACTTC.

This clonotype was seen more than once but under ten times. This chain links TRBV24-1 with TRBJ2-5; no reliable D call. The J call may not be correct, given that the DNA end is closer to TRBJ2-7. The CDR3 runs to 13 residues. Germline V gene lookup returns CDR1 KGHDR and CDR2 SFDVKD. CDR3 DNA sequence: TGTGCCACCAGTGATTCGCTTCTGAACGAGCAGTACTTC. Translated: CATSDSLLNEQYF.

The gene calls are TRBV5-1 and TRBJ1-2; 7 bases line up with TRBD1. V was pared by 2 bases and J by 3 bases, with 4 bases of the junction left unmatched. CDR3 length: 14 amino acids. Germline V CDR1 and CDR2: SGHRS, YFSETQ. Here the CDR3 reads CASSFGQGDYGYTF. DNA of the CDR3: TGCGCCAGCAGCTTCGGGCAGGGGGACTATGGCTACACCTTC. Full variable domain (outside the CDR3, taken from reference TRBV5-1 and TRBJ1-2): KAGVTQTPRYLIKTRGQQVTLSCSPISGHRSVSWYQQTPGQGLQFLFEYFSETQRNKGNFPGRFSGRQFSNSRSEMNVSTLELGDSALYLCASSFGQGDYGYTFGSGTRLTVV.

The gene calls are TRBV29-1 and TRBJ2-1; no clear D gene. CDR3 length: 14 amino acids. The V and J ends lost 3 bases and 0 bases respectively, with 9 bases between them. Germline CDR1 and CDR2: SQVTM and ANQGSEA. The CDR3 region is CSVEAASSYNEQFF. CDR3 nucleotide sequence: TGCAGCGTTGAGGCGGCTAGCTCCTACAATGAGCAGTTCTTC.

This clonotype was recorded a few times. This chain connects TRBV2 to TRBJ2-4, with D possibly being TRBD2 (7 bases). The V end lost 4 bases, the J end lost 7 bases, and 14 bases lay between the germline ends. CDR1 is SNHLY, CDR2 FYNNEI, per germline. This CDR3 region has 14 residues. As DNA, the CDR3 is TGTGCCAGCAGTGTGTACAGGGAGGGGAACATTCAGTACTTC. Translation gives CASSVYREGNIQYF. Complete variable domain (other parts from reference TRBV2 and TRBJ2-4): EPEVTQTPSHQVTQMGQEVILRCVPISNHLYFYWYRQILGQKVEFLVSFYNNEISEKSEIFDDQFSVERPDGSNFTLKIRSTKLEDSAMYFCASSVYREGNIQYFGAGTRLSVL.

This clonotype was counted only a few times. V gene TRBV5-4 combines with J gene TRBJ2-1; 12 positions match TRBD2. Per germline, CDR1 SGHNT and CDR2 YYREEE (reference sequence). V dropped 2 bases and J dropped 6; count of bases not matched to a gene: 3. The CDR3 covers 15 residues. CDR3 amino acids: CASSFTSGGLNEQFF. The CDR3 DNA is TGTGCCAGCAGCTTCACTAGCGGGGGGCTCAATGAGCAGTTCTTC.

This clonotype occurred a few times. V gene TRBV11-2 combines with J gene TRBJ1-5; D gene ambiguous. The germline gives CDR1 SGHAT, CDR2 FQNNGV. CDR3 length: 14 residues. The germline V and J ends were trimmed by 0 bases and 4 bases, with 7 bases remaining between them. CDR3 sequence: CASSLELLNQPQHF. CDR3 sequence (DNA): TGTGCCAGCAGCTTAGAACTGCTAAATCAGCCCCAGCATTTT.

This clonotype has more than one count but fewer than ten. The V call is TRBV12-3 or TRBV12-4, the J call TRBJ2-5, with TRBD1 as a possible D gene (6 bases). The DNA end is a closer match to TRBJ2-7, so the J assignment may be wrong. The CDR3 sequence is 14 residues long. The CDR3 spells CASSSNRVTYEQYF. CDR3 bases: TGTGCCAGCAGTAGTAACAGGGTAACCTACGAGCAGTACTTC.

This clonotype was picked up a small number of times. J is TRBJ2-1 and V is TRBV5-5; D is unresolved. Trimming shortened V by 2 bases and J by 7 bases, and 10 bases separated the two germline ends. Germline CDR1 reads SGHKS; CDR2 reads YYEKEE (reference sequence). The CDR3 totals 13 residues. In nucleotides, the CDR3 is TGTGCCAGCAGCTTCCCGGGTCCAAATGAGCAGTTCTTC. Its translation: CASSFPGPNEQFF.

V and J are TRBV18 and TRBJ1-2; D possibly corresponds to TRBD1 (5 bases). The CDR3 is made up of 15 amino acids. Looked up from germline, CDR1 is KGHSH and CDR2 is LQKENI. Trimming removed 3 bases from V and 2 bases from J, with 13 bases in between. The CDR3 spells CASSPGGGGNYGYTF. CDR3 nucleotides: TGTGCCAGCTCACCGGGGGGAGGTGGCAACTATGGCTACACCTTC.

V is TRBV28 and J is TRBJ2-3; D gene unclear. The CDR3 sequence is 15 residues long. Germline-derived CDR1 and CDR2 are MDHEN and SYDVKM. Between the trimmed V and J ends, which lost 5 bases and 1 base, there was a span of 13 bases. CDR3 nucleotide sequence: TGTGCCAGCAGTAAAACGGGTTCTCGCACAGATACGCAGTATTTT. This encodes CASSKTGSRTDTQYF.

Regarding this clonotype: The junction and the germline gene differ at one end; a read error may be behind it. The gene calls are TRBV12-3 or TRBV12-4 and TRBJ2-7, with D unclear. The CDR3 contains 12 residues. CDR3 sequence reads: CACSPRTREQYF. Here the CDR3 DNA reads TGTGCCTGCAGTCCCCGAACGCGCGAGCAGTACTTC.

This clonotype was seen a handful of times. An end of the junction does not agree with germline; a read error may underlie this. The genes are TRBV9 and TRBJ2-5; no definite D call. This CDR3 comprises 13 residues. Germline CDR1 SGDLS, CDR2 YYNGEE. The CDR3 DNA reads TGTGCCAGCAGCGTAGACCGGCAAGAGGCCCAGTACTTC. This sequence encodes CASSVDRQEAQYF. The full variable domain, its missing parts supplied by reference TRBV9 and TRBJ2-5, is DSGVTQTPKHLITATGQRVTLRCSPRSGDLSVYWYQQSLDQGLQFLIQYYNGEERAKGNILERFSAQQFPDLHSELNLSSLELGDSALYFCASSVDRQEAQYFGPGTRLLVL.

The chain recombines TRBV12-3 or TRBV12-4 with TRBJ2-1; TRBD2 matches 14 bases. CDR3 length equals 18 residues. With 4 bases clipped from V and 10 bases from J, the junction kept 15 bases outside the gene matches. The CDR3 sequence: CASSSQGAGTSGSGEQFF. The CDR3 region has the DNA TGTGCCAGCAGTTCCCAGGGGGCCGGGACTAGCGGGAGCGGGGAGCAGTTCTTC.

This clonotype was observed a few times. The CDR3, as DNA: TGCAGTGCTAGAGATACGGCCCGAGCGGTTTACAATGAGCAGTTCTTC. Translation gives CSARDTARAVYNEQFF. The chain uses TRBV20-1 and TRBJ2-1; the D gene is possibly TRBD2 (5 bases). V dropped 0 bases and J dropped 4 bases, with 16 bases sitting between them. The CDR3 is 16 residues long. Germline V gene data show CDR1 as DFQATT and CDR2 as SNEGSKA (reference sequence).